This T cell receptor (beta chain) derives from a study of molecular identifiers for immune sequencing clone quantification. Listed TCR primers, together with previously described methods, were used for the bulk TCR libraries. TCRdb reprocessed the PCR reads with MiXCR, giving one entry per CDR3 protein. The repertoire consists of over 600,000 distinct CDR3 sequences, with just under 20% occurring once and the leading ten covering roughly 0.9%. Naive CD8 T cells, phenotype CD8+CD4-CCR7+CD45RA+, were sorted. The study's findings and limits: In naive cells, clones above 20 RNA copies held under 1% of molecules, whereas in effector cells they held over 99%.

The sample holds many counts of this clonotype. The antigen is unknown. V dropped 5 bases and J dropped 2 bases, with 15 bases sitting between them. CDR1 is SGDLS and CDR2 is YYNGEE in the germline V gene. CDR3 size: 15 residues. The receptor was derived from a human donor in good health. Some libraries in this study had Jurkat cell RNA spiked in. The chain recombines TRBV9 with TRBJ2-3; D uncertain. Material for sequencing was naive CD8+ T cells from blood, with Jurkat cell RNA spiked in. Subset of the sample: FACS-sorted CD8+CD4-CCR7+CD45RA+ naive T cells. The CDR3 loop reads CASRPADSSTDTQYF. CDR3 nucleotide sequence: TGTGCCAGCAGACCCGCGGATTCTTCCACAGATACGCAGTATTTT.